This passage covers 14 T cell receptor beta chains from one sample sequenced in a study of T cells in Graves' hyperthyroidism and ophthalmopathy. Amplified TCR beta CDR3 regions derived from RNA transcripts. HTBI primers were used for first-round RT-PCR of the TCR CDR3. Each CDR3 protein is one row after TCRdb ran MiXCR on the multiplex PCR reads. Of about 500,000 distinct CDR3 sequences listed, about 16% are singletons. The sequenced sample consisted of blood. All receptors derive from a woman in her 30s with Graves' ophthalmopathy.

V is TRBV28 and J is TRBJ1-5; D call uncertain. CDR3 size: 14 residues. V gave up 4 bases and J gave up 4 bases, with 11 bases separating them. CDR1 and CDR2 (germline): MDHEN, SYDVKM. The CDR3 here is CASSSTRRNQPQHF. CDR3 in DNA: TGTGCCAGCAGTTCGACACGTCGAAATCAGCCCCAGCATTTT.

This clonotype was recorded at least ten times. The chain joins TRBV11-1 to TRBJ2-7; 10 positions agree with TRBD1. This CDR3 is built from 14 residues. V was clipped by 3 bases and J by 4 bases; unmatched bases: 3. CDR1 SGHAT and CDR2 FQDESV come from the germline V gene (reference sequence). The CDR3 DNA follows: TGTGCCAGCAGCTTTCGGACAGGGGGATACGAGCAGTACTTC. Its translation: CASSFRTGGYEQYF.

This clonotype was recorded at least ten times. The rearrangement joins TRBV28 to TRBJ2-1, with 8 bases that match TRBD2. The CDR3 runs 15 residues. Germline CDR1 and CDR2: MDHEN and SYDVKM. The V gene end was trimmed by 5 bases and the J gene end by 4 bases; junction bases not matched to a gene: 7. This CDR3 is CASSGRGLGYNEQFF. The DNA for the CDR3 is TGTGCCAGCAGTGGCCGGGGACTAGGTTACAATGAGCAGTTCTTC.

The chain links TRBV28 to TRBJ1-4; D unclear. The CDR3 loop spans 15 amino acids. V was shortened by 5 bases and J by 4 bases, with 14 bases between the two germline ends. The germline CDR1 and CDR2 sequences are MDHEN and SYDVKM. CDR3 residues: CASSQNGNVNEKLFF. The DNA for the CDR3 is TGTGCCAGCAGTCAGAATGGGAACGTTAATGAAAAACTGTTTTTT.

The DNA for the CDR3 is TGTGCCAGCAGTTACGGGGTTAGCGGGAGGGTATACAATGAGCAGTTCTTC. It is translated as CASSYGVSGRVYNEQFF. The V and J genes are TRBV6-2 or TRBV6-3 and TRBJ2-1; TRBD2 matches at 11 bases. In germline, CDR1 is MNHEY, CDR2 SVGEGT. The CDR3 sequence is 17 residues long. V was clipped by 2 bases and J by 4 bases; unmatched bases: 7.

The chain combines TRBV29-1 with TRBJ2-2; D is possibly TRBD1 (5 bases). V was trimmed by 5 bases and J by 4 bases, leaving 17 bases between them. The germline V gene has CDR1 SQVTM and CDR2 ANQGSEA. The CDR3 is 15 residues long. This chain's CDR3 is CSVFSGAVSTGELFF. As DNA, the CDR3 is TGCAGCGTTTTCTCTGGGGCGGTGAGCACCGGGGAGCTGTTTTTT.

In this sample, this clonotype turned up a few times. The chain combines TRBV20-1 with TRBJ2-3, with 8 bases fitting TRBD1. There are 13 residues in the CDR3. Germline values: CDR1 DFQATT, CDR2 SNEGSKA (reference sequence). The trim removed 8 bases at V and 4 bases at J, leaving 8 bases unmatched. CDR3 bases: TGCAGTCAGACAGGGGCAGGACCAGATACGCAGTATTTT. This sequence encodes CSQTGAGPDTQYF.

The chain recombines TRBV7-6 with TRBJ2-2; D may correspond to TRBD1 or TRBD2 (6 bases each). The V end lost 5 bases, the J end lost 4 bases, and 29 bases lay between the germline ends. The CDR3 has 20 residues. Germline loops: CDR1 SGHVS, CDR2 FNYEAQ. CDR3 DNA sequence: TGTGCCAGCAGCCCCCGCGGGGCAACCATGGGGGCCCGGTTCACCGGGGAGCTGTTTTTT. This sequence encodes CASSPRGATMGARFTGELFF.

Ten or more counts support this clonotype. The gene calls are TRBV28 and TRBJ1-1; TRBD1 aligns across 9 bases. This CDR3 region has 15 residues. The V and J ends lost 5 bases and 3 bases, in that order; junction bases with no gene match: 7. Germline values: CDR1 MDHEN, CDR2 SYDVKM. The CDR3 DNA reads as TGTGCCAGCAGTCCTAACCGACAGGGGGACACTGAAGCTTTCTTT. The encoded protein is CASSPNRQGDTEAFF.

As to this clonotype: A much larger clonotype is one base distant, so this may be a read error. The chain carries TRBV28 and TRBJ1-1; the match to TRBD1 covers 7 bases. This CDR3 spans 15 amino acids. The germline V gene has CDR1 MDHEN and CDR2 SYDVKM. CDR3 residues: CVSLQDTQGGTEAFF. CDR3 coding DNA: TGTGTCAGCCTCCAAGATACCCAGGGGGGAACTGAAGCTTTCTTT. The whole variable domain, remainder taken from reference TRBV28 and TRBJ1-1, is DVKVTQSSRYLVKRTGEKVFLECVQDMDHENMFWYRQDPGLGLRLIYFSYDVKMKEKGDIPEGYSVSREKKERFSLILESASTNQTSMYLCVSLQDTQGGTEAFFGQGTRLTVV.

This clonotype was seen only a few times. The chain has TRBV19 and TRBJ2-7; D is uncertain. V was trimmed by 5 bases and J by 2 bases, leaving 13 bases between them. The germline CDR1 and CDR2 sequences are LNHDA and SQIVND (reference sequence). This CDR3 has 14 amino acids. CDR3 region: CASSPRILTYEQYF. The DNA for the CDR3 is TGTGCCAGTAGTCCTCGGATATTGACCTACGAGCAGTACTTC.

A few counts support this clonotype. The chain links TRBV6-1 to TRBJ2-7; 10 nucleotides line up with TRBD2. CDR3 length: 15 amino acids. With 6 bases clipped from V and 3 bases from J, the junction kept 8 bases outside the gene matches. Germline V gene lookup returns CDR1 MNHNS and CDR2 SASEGT. The CDR3 sequence is CASRRTSGTLYEQYF. The CDR3 region has the DNA TGTGCCAGCAGAAGGACTAGCGGAACGCTCTACGAGCAGTACTTC.

This clonotype was counted between two and nine times. The rearrangement joins TRBV19 to TRBJ2-3; D may be TRBD1 (6 bases). Trimming stripped 6 bases from V and 0 bases from J, with 13 bases between. The germline V gene has CDR1 LNHDA and CDR2 SQIVND (reference sequence). CDR3 length equals 15 residues. The chain's CDR3 is CASRGKDSSTDTQYF. CDR3 DNA sequence: TGTGCCAGTAGGGGGAAGGACAGCAGCACAGATACGCAGTATTTT.

The CDR3 region is CASSLEPGYNSPLHF. CDR3 nucleotides: TGTGCCAGCAGCTTAGAGCCAGGGTATAATTCACCCCTCCACTTT. The gene calls are TRBV11-2 and TRBJ1-6, with D maybe TRBD1 (5 bases). V lost 0 bases, J lost 4 bases, and 7 bases lay in between. The germline V gene encodes CDR1 SGHAT and CDR2 FQNNGV. The CDR3 has 15 amino acids. Full variable domain (missing parts from reference TRBV11-2 and TRBJ1-6): EAGVAQSPRYKIIEKRQSVAFWCNPISGHATLYWYQQILGQGPKLLIQFQNNGVVDDSQLPKDRFSAERLKGVDSTLKIQPAKLEDSAVYLCASSLEPGYNSPLHFGNGTRLTVT.